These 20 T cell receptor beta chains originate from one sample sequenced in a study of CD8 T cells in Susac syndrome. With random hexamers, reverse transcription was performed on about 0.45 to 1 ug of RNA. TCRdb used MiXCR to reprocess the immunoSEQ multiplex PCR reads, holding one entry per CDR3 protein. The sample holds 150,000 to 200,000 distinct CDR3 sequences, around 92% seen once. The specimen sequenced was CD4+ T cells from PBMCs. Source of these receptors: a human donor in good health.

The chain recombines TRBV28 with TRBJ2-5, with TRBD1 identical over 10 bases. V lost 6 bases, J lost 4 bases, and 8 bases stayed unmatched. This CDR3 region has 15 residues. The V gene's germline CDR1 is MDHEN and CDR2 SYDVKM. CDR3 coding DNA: TGTGCCAGCAGGTCGCCGGGACAGGGGAGAGAGACCCAGTACTTC. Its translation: CASRSPGQGRETQYF.

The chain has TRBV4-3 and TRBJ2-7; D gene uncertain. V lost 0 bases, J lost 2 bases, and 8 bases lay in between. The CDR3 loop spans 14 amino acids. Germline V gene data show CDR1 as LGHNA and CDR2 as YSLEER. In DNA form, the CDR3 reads TGCGCCAGCAGCCAAGACCCGCGGACCTACGAGCAGTACTTC. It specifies CASSQDPRTYEQYF.

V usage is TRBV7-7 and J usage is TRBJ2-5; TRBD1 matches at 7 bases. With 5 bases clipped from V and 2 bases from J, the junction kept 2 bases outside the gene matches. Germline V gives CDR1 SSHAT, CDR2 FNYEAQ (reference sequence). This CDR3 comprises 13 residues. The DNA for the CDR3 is TGTGCCAGCAGCGAGGGACAGCAAGAGACCCAGTACTTC. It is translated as CASSEGQQETQYF. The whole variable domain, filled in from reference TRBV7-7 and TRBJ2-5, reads GAGVSQSPRYKVTKRGQDVTLRCDPISSHATLYWYQQALGQGPEFLTYFNYEAQPDKSGLPSDRFSAERPEGSISTLTIQRTEQRDSAMYRCASSEGQQETQYFGPGTRLLVL.

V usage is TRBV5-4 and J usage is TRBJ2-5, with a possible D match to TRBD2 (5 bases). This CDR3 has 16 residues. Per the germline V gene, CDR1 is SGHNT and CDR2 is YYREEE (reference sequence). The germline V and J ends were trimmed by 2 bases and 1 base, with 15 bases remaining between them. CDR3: CASSFGGGKGQETQYF. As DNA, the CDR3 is TGTGCCAGCAGCTTCGGCGGAGGAAAGGGCCAAGAGACCCAGTACTTC.

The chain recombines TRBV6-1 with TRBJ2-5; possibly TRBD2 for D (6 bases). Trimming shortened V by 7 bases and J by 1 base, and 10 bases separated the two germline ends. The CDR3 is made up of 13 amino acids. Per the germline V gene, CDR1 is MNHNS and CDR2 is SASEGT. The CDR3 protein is CASMREAQETQYF. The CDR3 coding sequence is TGTGCCAGCATGAGGGAGGCCCAAGAGACCCAGTACTTC.

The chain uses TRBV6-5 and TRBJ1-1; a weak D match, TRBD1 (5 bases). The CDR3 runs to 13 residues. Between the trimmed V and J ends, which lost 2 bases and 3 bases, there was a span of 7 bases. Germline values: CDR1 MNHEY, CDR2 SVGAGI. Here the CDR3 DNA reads TGTGCCAGCAGTTACGACAGTGACACTGAAGCTTTCTTT. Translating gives CASSYDSDTEAFF.

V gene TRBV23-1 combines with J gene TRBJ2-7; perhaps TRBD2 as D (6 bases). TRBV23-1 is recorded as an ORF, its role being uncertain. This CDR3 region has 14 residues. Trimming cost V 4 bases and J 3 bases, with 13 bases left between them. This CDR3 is CASSLRLDNYEQYF. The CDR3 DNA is TGCGCCAGCAGTCTCCGACTAGATAACTACGAGCAGTACTTC.

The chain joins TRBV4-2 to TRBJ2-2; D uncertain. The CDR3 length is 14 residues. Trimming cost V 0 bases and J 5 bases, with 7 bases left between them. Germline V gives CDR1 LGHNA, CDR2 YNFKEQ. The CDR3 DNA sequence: TGTGCCAGCAGCCAAGATATGAGTACCGGGGAGCTGTTTTTT. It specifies CASSQDMSTGELFF.

CDR3 amino acids: CASSQDSDGYTF. The CDR3 coding sequence is TGTGCCAGCAGCCAAGATTCGGATGGCTACACCTTC. The chain links TRBV3-1 to TRBJ1-2; no firm D call. CDR1 is LGHDT and CDR2 is YNNKEL in the germline V gene (reference sequence). CDR3 size: 12 residues. Trimming took 0 bases from V and 6 from J, leaving 5 bases between them.

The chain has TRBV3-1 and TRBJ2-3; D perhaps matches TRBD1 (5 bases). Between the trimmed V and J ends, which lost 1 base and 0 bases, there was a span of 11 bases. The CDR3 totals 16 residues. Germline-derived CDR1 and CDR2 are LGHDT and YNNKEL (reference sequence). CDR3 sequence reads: CASSQGGSASTDTQYF. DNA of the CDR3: TGTGCCAGCAGCCAAGGGGGCAGTGCTAGCACAGATACGCAGTATTTT.

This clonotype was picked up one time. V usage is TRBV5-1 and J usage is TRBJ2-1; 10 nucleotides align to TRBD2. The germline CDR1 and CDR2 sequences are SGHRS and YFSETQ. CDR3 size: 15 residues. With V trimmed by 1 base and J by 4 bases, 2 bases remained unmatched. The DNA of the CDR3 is TGCGCCAGCAGCTTGAAGACTAGCGGGTACAATGAGCAGTTCTTC. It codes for CASSLKTSGYNEQFF.

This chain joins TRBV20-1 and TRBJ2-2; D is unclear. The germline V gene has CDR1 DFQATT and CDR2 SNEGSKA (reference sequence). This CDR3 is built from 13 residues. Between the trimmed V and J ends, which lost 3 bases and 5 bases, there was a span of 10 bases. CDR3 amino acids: CSASHPVTGELFF. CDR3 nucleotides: TGCAGTGCTAGCCATCCCGTGACCGGGGAGCTGTTTTTT.

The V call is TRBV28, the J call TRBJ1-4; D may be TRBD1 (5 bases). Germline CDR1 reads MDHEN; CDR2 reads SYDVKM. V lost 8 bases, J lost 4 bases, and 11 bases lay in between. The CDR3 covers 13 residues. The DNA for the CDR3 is TGTGCCAGCCTTGACAGATATAATGAAAAACTGTTTTTT. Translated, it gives CASLDRYNEKLFF.

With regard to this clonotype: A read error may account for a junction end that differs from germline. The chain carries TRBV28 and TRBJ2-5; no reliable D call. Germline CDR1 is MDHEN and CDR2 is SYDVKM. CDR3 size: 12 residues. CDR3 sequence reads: CASSSLQEAQYF. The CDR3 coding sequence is TGTGCCAGCAGTTCATTACAAGAGGCCCAGTACTTC.

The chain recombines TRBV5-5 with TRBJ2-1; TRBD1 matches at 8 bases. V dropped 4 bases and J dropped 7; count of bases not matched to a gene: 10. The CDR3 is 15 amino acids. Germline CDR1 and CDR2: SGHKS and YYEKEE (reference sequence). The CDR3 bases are TGTGCCAGCAGCGTCCGGGACAGGTGTTGGAATGAGCAGTTCTTC. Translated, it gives CASSVRDRCWNEQFF.

The CDR3 loop is CASSSQGSTEAFF. DNA of the CDR3: TGTGCCAGCAGCTCTCAGGGAAGTACTGAAGCTTTCTTT. This chain joins TRBV7-9 and TRBJ1-1, with a tentative D call TRBD1 (5 bases). The V and J ends lost 4 bases and 5 bases respectively, with 11 bases between them. This CDR3 is built from 13 residues. Per germline, CDR1 SEHNR and CDR2 FQNEAQ (reference sequence).

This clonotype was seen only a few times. The CDR3, as DNA: TGTGCCAGCAGCGTAGTGGGGGGCTACTCTGGAAACACCATATATTTT. Its protein is CASSVVGGYSGNTIYF. This chain uses TRBV9 with TRBJ1-3; maybe TRBD1 (6 bases). From germline, CDR1 is SGDLS and CDR2 YYNGEE. This CDR3 contains 16 residues. V was clipped by 0 bases and J by 0 bases, with 10 bases between them.

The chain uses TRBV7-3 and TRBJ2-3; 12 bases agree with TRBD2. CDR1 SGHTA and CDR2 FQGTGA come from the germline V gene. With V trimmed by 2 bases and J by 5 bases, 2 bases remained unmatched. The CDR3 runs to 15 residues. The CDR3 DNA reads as TGTGCCAGCAGCTTAGCTAGCGGGAGGGAAGATACGCAGTATTTT. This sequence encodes CASSLASGREDTQYF.

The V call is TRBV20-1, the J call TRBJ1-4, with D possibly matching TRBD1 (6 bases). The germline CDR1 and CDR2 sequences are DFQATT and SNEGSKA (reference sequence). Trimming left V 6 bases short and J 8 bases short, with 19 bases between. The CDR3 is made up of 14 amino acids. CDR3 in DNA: TGCAGTGCCAGCTATGTGGGGGGCGCGGAAAAACTGTTTTTT. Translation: CSASYVGGAEKLFF.

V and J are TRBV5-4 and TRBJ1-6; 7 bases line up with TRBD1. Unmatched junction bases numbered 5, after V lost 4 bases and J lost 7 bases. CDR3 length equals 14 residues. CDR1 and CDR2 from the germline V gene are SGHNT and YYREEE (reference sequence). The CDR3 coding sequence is TGTGCCAGCAGCATAGACAGGGCCAATTCACCCCTCCACTTT. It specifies CASSIDRANSPLHF.